One and the same sample provided the 18 T cell receptor beta chains below, sequenced in a study of blood T cell repertoires in COVID-19. TCRdb keeps only in-frame clones here, not all; method: immunoSEQ multiplex PCR. This sample has tens of thousands of clones, with nearly 90% found just once. Specimen: peripheral blood. The receptors shown here come from a man in his sixties with active COVID-19.

This chain links TRBV30 with TRBJ1-5; no definite D call. Trimming removed 5 bases from V and 1 base from J, with 9 bases in between. The CDR3 length is 13 residues. In germline, CDR1 is GTSNPN, CDR2 SVGIG (reference sequence). As DNA, the CDR3 is TGTGCCTGGGCCGGTAAGAGCAATCAGCCCCAGCATTTT. Amino acid sequence: CAWAGKSNQPQHF.

V gene TRBV5-6 combines with J gene TRBJ2-2; maybe TRBD2 (6 bases). CDR3 length: 19 amino acids. Looked up from germline, CDR1 is SGHDT and CDR2 is YYEEEE. Trimming pared 0 bases from V and 0 bases from J, leaving 18 bases between. CDR3 bases: TGTGCCAGCAGCTTGGGGGTGGCGGGGTTCGCCGCGAACACCGGGGAGCTGTTTTTT. This gives the protein CASSLGVAGFAANTGELFF.

This chain joins TRBV7-2 and TRBJ2-7, with D uncertain. V was cut by 0 bases and J by 1 base, with 7 bases left in between. The CDR3 spans 14 residues. Germline loops: CDR1 SGHTA, CDR2 FQGNSA. This chain's CDR3 is CASSLASLSYEQYF. In DNA form, the CDR3 reads TGTGCCAGCAGCTTAGCTTCGTTATCCTACGAGCAGTACTTC.

CDR3 nucleotides: TGTGCCAGCAGTCCGACAGGGACAGGGATCCGCGACCGGCAAGGCTACACCTTC. Residues: CASSPTGTGIRDRQGYTF. The rearrangement links TRBV27 to TRBJ1-2; 9 nucleotides match TRBD1. Trimming removed 5 bases from V and 8 bases from J; junction bases left unmatched: 21. The germline CDR1 and CDR2 sequences are MNHEY and SMNVEV (reference sequence). The CDR3 is made up of 18 amino acids.

V and J are TRBV30 and TRBJ2-7; possibly TRBD1 for D (6 bases). V dropped 0 bases and J dropped 9 bases, with 15 bases sitting between them. There are 13 residues in the CDR3. Germline V gene sequence: CDR1 GTSNPN, CDR2 SVGIG (reference sequence). CDR3 DNA sequence: TGTGCCTGGAGTGTACCAGGGGCTCGGGGGCAGTACTTC. Its translation is CAWSVPGARGQYF.

The rearrangement links TRBV18 to TRBJ2-3, with 14 bases that match TRBD2. The CDR3 is 20 residues long. Germline values: CDR1 KGHSH, CDR2 LQKENI. The V gene end was trimmed by 6 bases and the J gene end by 4 bases; junction bases not matched to a gene: 18. CDR3 sequence (DNA): TGTGCCAGCTCCCCTTCAGCTGCGACTAGCGGGAGGGCCAGTGCAGATACGCAGTATTTT. As protein: CASSPSAATSGRASADTQYF.

The chain combines TRBV15 with TRBJ2-3, with TRBD2 matching over 13 bases. The germline CDR1 and CDR2 sequences are LNHNV and YYDKDF (reference sequence). The CDR3 sequence is 16 residues long. Trimming cost V 3 bases and J 6 bases; bases outside gene matches: 6. CDR3 amino acids: CATSSWTSGSRDTQYF. For the CDR3, the DNA is TGTGCCACCAGCAGTTGGACTAGCGGGAGTAGGGATACGCAGTATTTT.

The CDR3 here is CASSLRPLQGANTGELFF. The CDR3, as DNA: TGTGCCAGCAGCCTGCGCCCCTTACAGGGGGCGAACACCGGGGAGCTGTTTTTT. The chain combines TRBV7-8 with TRBJ2-2, with TRBD1 identical over 8 bases. The CDR3 spans 18 residues. V gave up 5 bases and J gave up 0 bases; unmatched junction bases: 11. CDR1 is SGHVS and CDR2 is FQNEAQ in the germline V gene.

The chain's CDR3 is CASRSKREGTDTQYF. The CDR3 DNA is TGTGCCAGCAGATCAAAGCGGGAGGGCACAGATACGCAGTATTTT. V usage is TRBV11-1 and J usage is TRBJ2-3, with TRBD2 identical over 9 bases. V was pared by 6 bases and J by 1 base, with 5 bases of the junction left unmatched. CDR1 and CDR2 from the germline V gene are SGHAT and FQDESV (reference sequence). The CDR3 is made up of 15 amino acids.

The J gene is TRBJ1-1, the V gene TRBV7-8, with TRBD1 identical over 9 bases. The CDR3 loop spans 15 amino acids. J was trimmed by 2 bases and V by 6 bases; bases with no gene match: 7. The germline CDR1 and CDR2 sequences are SGHVS and FQNEAQ. In nucleotides, the CDR3 is TGTGCCAGCAGAAAACAGGGGGCGCAAAACACTGAAGCTTTCTTT. It translates to CASRKQGAQNTEAFF.

This clone ranks as medium-sized. This chain links TRBV19 with TRBJ2-7; D remains unclear. This CDR3 is 16 amino acids long. Trimming removed 3 bases from V and 0 bases from J, with 15 bases in between. Per germline, CDR1 LNHDA and CDR2 SQIVND (reference sequence). The CDR3: CASSIWLTANSYEQYF. The CDR3 DNA reads TGTGCCAGTAGTATTTGGTTAACTGCGAACTCCTACGAGCAGTACTTC.

CDR3 DNA: TGTGCCAGCAGGCGGACGGCCGAGGGTTCACCCCTCCACTTT. This encodes CASRRTAEGSPLHF. The rearrangement joins TRBV28 to TRBJ1-6, with D unclear. V was clipped by 6 bases and J by 9 bases, with 15 bases between them. The CDR3 has 14 residues. Germline V lookup: CDR1 MDHEN, CDR2 SYDVKM.

The chain couples TRBV7-3 to TRBJ2-5, with TRBD2 matching 7 bases. The germline CDR1 and CDR2 sequences are SGHTA and FQGTGA. The CDR3 spans 13 residues. The V and J ends lost 4 bases and 5 bases, in that order; junction bases with no gene match: 4. In nucleotides, the CDR3 is TGTGCCAGCAGCTCGAGCGGGATGGAGACCCAGTACTTC. Its protein product is CASSSSGMETQYF.

This chain links TRBV25-1 with TRBJ2-7; D unclear. This CDR3 spans 13 amino acids. Germline V gene sequence: CDR1 MGHDK, CDR2 SYGVNS. V lost 6 bases and J 6 bases, leaving 15 bases between the germline ends. The CDR3, as DNA: TGTGCCAGCAGCCCTAGGCCCGGTAGCGAGCAGTACTTC. Its translation is CASSPRPGSEQYF.

V and J are TRBV10-2 and TRBJ2-3; 16 bases map to TRBD2. The CDR3 consists of 19 residues. Germline loops: CDR1 WSHSY, CDR2 SAAADI. The V segment lost 3 bases and the J segment 0 bases; nucleotides outside the gene matches: 6. The CDR3, as DNA: TGCGCCAGCAGTGACGCGGGACTAGCGGGAGGGGGGAGCACAGATACGCAGTATTTT. Translating gives CASSDAGLAGGGSTDTQYF.

Only a few counts were recorded for this clone. The chain is built from TRBV7-2 and TRBJ2-5; D is undetermined. The CDR3 contains 17 residues. Germline values: CDR1 SGHTA, CDR2 FQGNSA. The V end lost 3 bases, the J end lost 1 base, and 18 bases lay between the germline ends. CDR3 nucleotides: TGTGCCAGCAGCTTTCTCACATTTCAAATACCCCAAGAGACCCAGTACTTC. Amino acid sequence: CASSFLTFQIPQETQYF.

The J gene is TRBJ1-1, the V gene TRBV9, with D unresolved. The ends were cut back, 2 bases at V and 1 base at J, with 6 bases in the middle. The CDR3 sequence is 13 residues long. CDR1 and CDR2 (germline): SGDLS, YYNGEE. The CDR3 DNA reads as TGTGCCAGCAGCGTGAACAGGAACACTGAAGCTTTCTTT. It translates to CASSVNRNTEAFF. Looking up the rest from reference TRBV9 and TRBJ1-1 gives the full variable domain: DSGVTQTPKHLITATGQRVTLRCSPRSGDLSVYWYQQSLDQGLQFLIQYYNGEERAKGNILERFSAQQFPDLHSELNLSSLELGDSALYFCASSVNRNTEAFFGQGTRLTVV.

The J gene is TRBJ2-1, the V gene TRBV7-9; 11 bases align to TRBD2. This CDR3 is 15 amino acids long. V shed 3 bases, J shed 2 bases, and the junction held 0 bases outside the gene matches. Germline V lookup: CDR1 SEHNR, CDR2 FQNEAQ (reference sequence). For the CDR3, the DNA is TGTGCCAGCAGCTTGACTAGCGGGGCCTACAATGAGCAGTTCTTC. It encodes CASSLTSGAYNEQFF.